This entry lists 23 T cell receptor beta chains sequenced from one sample in a study of blood T cell repertoires in COVID-19. Only in-frame clones appear in the TCRdb table, and some are missing; sequencing was by immunoSEQ multiplex PCR. The table records a few hundred thousand clones, approximately 85% of them present only once. Sample: PBMCs or T cells enriched from blood (not recorded which). The source is a woman in her 30s who had recovered from COVID-19.

The gene calls are TRBV24-1 and TRBJ1-3; D is possibly TRBD1 (5 bases). CDR1 KGHDR and CDR2 SFDVKD come from the germline V gene. V shed 4 bases and J shed 0 bases, with 15 bases lying between them. This CDR3 contains 17 residues. CDR3 sequence: CATSEAPGSTSGNTIYF. The CDR3 region has the DNA TGTGCCACCAGTGAAGCCCCAGGGTCAACCTCTGGAAACACCATATATTTT.

J is TRBJ1-1 and V is TRBV6-5, with 9 bases fitting TRBD1. Trimming at V came to 6 bases and at J to 4 bases, leaving 9 bases not matched to a gene. CDR1 is MNHEY, CDR2 SVGAGI, per germline. The CDR3 runs 15 residues. CDR3 in DNA: TGTGCCAGCAGCAACACAGGGGGCGAGGGCACTGAAGCTTTCTTT. Residues: CASSNTGGEGTEAFF.

The rearrangement joins TRBV27 to TRBJ2-7; no reliable D call. The CDR3 length is 14 residues. V was trimmed by 2 bases and J by 2 bases, leaving 10 bases between them. The germline V gene has CDR1 MNHEY and CDR2 SMNVEV (reference sequence). The CDR3 DNA follows: TGTGCCAGCAGTTTAAGCAGGTTCACCTACGAGCAGTACTTC. It codes for CASSLSRFTYEQYF.

As for this clone: One end of the junction fails to match germline, which may point to a read error. The chain employs TRBV27 and TRBJ2-7, with D possibly matching TRBD2 (5 bases). This CDR3 is built from 14 residues. Germline CDR1 and CDR2: MNHEY and SMNVEV (reference sequence). CDR3 nucleotides: TGTGCCACCAGTATTGAGGGCGGAATCCGCGAGCAGTACTTC. It is translated as CATSIEGGIREQYF.

The chain links TRBV7-2 to TRBJ2-2; 7 bases match TRBD2. CDR1 SGHTA and CDR2 FQGNSA come from the germline V gene. V was clipped by 5 bases and J by 7 bases; unmatched bases: 7. The CDR3 is 14 amino acids. The CDR3 DNA follows: TGTGCCAGCAGCCAACGAGGGAGGGGCGGGGAGCTGTTTTTT. It is translated as CASSQRGRGGELFF.

This CDR3 is CASSKAKSGSTGENTEAFF. The CDR3 DNA reads TGTGCCAGCAGCAAAGCTAAGTCAGGTTCGACAGGGGAGAACACTGAAGCTTTCTTT. The chain employs TRBV21-1 and TRBJ1-1; the DNA was not used to check the table's D call, TRBD1. TRBV21-1 represents a pseudogene. CDR3 length equals 19 residues.

The V and J genes are TRBV5-6 and TRBJ1-6, with 10 nucleotides matching TRBD1. This CDR3 has 16 amino acids. V dropped 5 bases and J dropped 8; count of bases not matched to a gene: 10. CDR1 SGHDT and CDR2 YYEEEE come from the germline V gene. The DNA of the CDR3 is TGTGCCAGCAGATCCGACAGGGGGCTTTTTGATTCACCCCTCCACTTT. Translation gives CASRSDRGLFDSPLHF. Full variable domain (remainder filled in from reference TRBV5-6 and TRBJ1-6): DAGVTQSPTHLIKTRGQQVTLRCSPKSGHDTVSWYQQALGQGPQFIFQYYEEEERQRGNFPDRFSGHQFPNYSSELNVNALLLGDSALYLCASRSDRGLFDSPLHFGNGTRLTVT.

This clone was observed a handful of times. This sequence joins TRBV13 and TRBJ1-4; TRBD1 agrees at 10 bases. The CDR3 has 18 residues. Germline V gene lookup returns CDR1 PRHDT and CDR2 FYEKMQ (reference sequence). Trimming took 4 bases from V and 0 from J; bases not matched to a gene: 8. The CDR3 sequence: CASSSSTGGLATNEKLFF. The CDR3 DNA reads as TGTGCCAGCAGCTCGTCGACAGGGGGCTTAGCAACTAATGAAAAACTGTTTTTT.

The V gene is TRBV6-5, the J gene TRBJ2-1; 8 bases match TRBD2. J was trimmed by 7 bases and V by 6 bases; bases with no gene match: 11. This CDR3 spans 15 amino acids. Germline lookup yields CDR1 MNHEY and CDR2 SVGAGI. CDR3 residues: CASSTGLVDSNEQFF. CDR3 nucleotide sequence: TGTGCCAGCAGCACGGGACTAGTGGATTCAAATGAGCAGTTCTTC.

The gene calls are TRBV30 and TRBJ2-2; 10 bases line up with TRBD1. CDR3 length equals 15 residues. Germline V gives CDR1 GTSNPN, CDR2 SVGIG (reference sequence). Trimming at V came to 3 bases and at J to 6 bases, leaving 7 bases not matched to a gene. The CDR3 region is CAWRDRGALAGELFF. CDR3 in DNA: TGTGCCTGGAGGGACAGGGGGGCTTTGGCCGGGGAGCTGTTTTTT.

The rearrangement joins TRBV28 to TRBJ1-2; a possible D gene is TRBD1 (5 bases). CDR3 length equals 12 residues. Germline V lookup: CDR1 MDHEN, CDR2 SYDVKM. V shed 3 bases and J shed 6 bases, with 8 bases lying between them. The CDR3 loop is CASSFLGHGYTF. CDR3 coding DNA: TGTGCCAGCAGTTTTTTGGGGCATGGCTACACCTTC.

The CDR3 region is CASSPQGGPYEQYF. CDR3 sequence (DNA): TGTGCCAGTAGTCCGCAGGGGGGCCCCTACGAGCAGTACTTC. This chain links TRBV19 with TRBJ2-7; D perhaps matches TRBD1 (7 bases). Germline-derived CDR1 and CDR2 are LNHDA and SQIVND (reference sequence). V was clipped by 5 bases and J by 2 bases, with 13 bases between them. The CDR3 runs to 14 residues.

The genes are TRBV7-2 and TRBJ1-2, with D perhaps matching TRBD1 (5 bases). This CDR3 has 17 amino acids. Trimming stripped 0 bases from V and 6 bases from J, with 20 bases between. Germline CDR1 reads SGHTA; CDR2 reads FQGNSA. As DNA, the CDR3 is TGTGCCAGCAGCTTAGCTCCTGGGGCTCGGGGGTCGGATGGCTACACCTTC. This encodes CASSLAPGARGSDGYTF.

The chain joins TRBV28 to TRBJ1-5; 7 bases agree with TRBD1. The length of the CDR3 is 14 residues. The germline V gene has CDR1 MDHEN and CDR2 SYDVKM. Trimming cost V 7 bases and J 5 bases; bases outside gene matches: 8. The CDR3 DNA reads TGTGCCAGCACGACCGGGACAGATGATCAGCCCCAGCATTTT. The encoded protein is CASTTGTDDQPQHF.

The V gene is TRBV28, the J gene TRBJ2-7; 7 positions match TRBD2. CDR1 and CDR2 from the germline V gene are MDHEN and SYDVKM. The CDR3 is 15 residues long. Trimming took 3 bases from V and 7 from J; bases not matched to a gene: 12. The CDR3 loop reads CASSFPSGTTWEQYF. The CDR3 DNA reads TGTGCCAGCAGTTTCCCTAGCGGTACGACCTGGGAGCAGTACTTC.

The chain has TRBV28 and TRBJ2-7; 7 bases fit TRBD2. Germline CDR1 is MDHEN and CDR2 is SYDVKM. CDR3 length: 15 residues. Trimming took 7 bases from V and 5 from J; bases not matched to a gene: 14. The CDR3 DNA sequence: TGTGCCAGCATAACGAGCGGGATTTCAGTCCACGAGCAGTACTTC. This sequence encodes CASITSGISVHEQYF.

The chain couples TRBV11-3 to TRBJ1-1; D is perhaps TRBD1 (5 bases). The germline V gene encodes CDR1 SGHNT and CDR2 YENEEA. The CDR3 loop spans 14 amino acids. V lost 3 bases and J lost 1, with 9 bases in between. In DNA form, the CDR3 reads TGTGCCAGCAGCTTCCATCAGGGGAACACTGAAGCTTTCTTT. As protein: CASSFHQGNTEAFF.

The rearrangement joins TRBV7-3 to TRBJ2-7; a weak D match, TRBD1 (7 bases). The CDR3 is made up of 17 amino acids. Trimming stripped 4 bases from V and 3 bases from J, with 22 bases between. Looked up from germline, CDR1 is SGHTA and CDR2 is FQGTGA. Here the CDR3 reads CASSSTQGGLEYYEQYF. The CDR3 DNA reads TGTGCCAGCAGCTCAACTCAGGGGGGCCTTGAGTACTACGAGCAGTACTTC.

The J gene is TRBJ2-2, the V gene TRBV14, with 7 bases aligning to TRBD1. The CDR3 covers 18 residues. Germline values: CDR1 SGHDN, CDR2 FVKESK. With 0 bases clipped from V and 3 bases from J, the junction kept 10 bases outside the gene matches. The CDR3 reads CASSQDSGTVPHTGELFF. The CDR3 DNA reads TGTGCCAGCAGCCAAGATTCCGGGACAGTCCCCCACACCGGGGAGCTGTTTTTT.

The CDR3 coding sequence is TGTGCCAGCAGTTACTCTGTCCTACTCAACACAGATACGCAGTATTTT. Translated: CASSYSVLLNTDTQYF. The genes are TRBV6-5 and TRBJ2-3; D gene uncertain. CDR1 is MNHEY and CDR2 is SVGAGI in the germline V gene. Trimming took off 0 bases at V and 2 bases at J, with 12 bases between the two ends. The CDR3 covers 16 residues.

There are a few counts of this clone. The chain joins TRBV24-1 to TRBJ2-1; 11 bases match TRBD2. The germline V gene encodes CDR1 KGHDR and CDR2 SFDVKD. This CDR3 is 16 amino acids long. V lost 4 bases and J lost 3; bases outside the gene matches: 4. The CDR3 DNA reads as TGTGCCACCAGTGACCCCGGGACTAGCGGCTACAATGAGCAGTTCTTC. Translation gives CATSDPGTSGYNEQFF.

The rearrangement uses TRBV30 and TRBJ1-2, with 10 bases fitting TRBD1. Per the germline V gene, CDR1 is GTSNPN and CDR2 is SVGIG (reference sequence). The V and J ends lost 3 bases and 7 bases, in that order; junction bases with no gene match: 5. The CDR3 runs 13 residues. Written as DNA, the CDR3 is TGTGCCTGGAGGACAGGGGGCAGGGGTGGCTACACCTTC. This gives the protein CAWRTGGRGGYTF.

The rearrangement links TRBV7-9 to TRBJ1-4; unclear D gene. Germline-derived CDR1 and CDR2 are SEHNR and FQNEAQ (reference sequence). This CDR3 comprises 12 residues. Trimming pared 8 bases from V and 6 bases from J, leaving 10 bases between. The chain's CDR3 is CASEPTHEKLFF. The CDR3 bases are TGTGCCAGCGAACCGACTCATGAAAAACTGTTTTTT.